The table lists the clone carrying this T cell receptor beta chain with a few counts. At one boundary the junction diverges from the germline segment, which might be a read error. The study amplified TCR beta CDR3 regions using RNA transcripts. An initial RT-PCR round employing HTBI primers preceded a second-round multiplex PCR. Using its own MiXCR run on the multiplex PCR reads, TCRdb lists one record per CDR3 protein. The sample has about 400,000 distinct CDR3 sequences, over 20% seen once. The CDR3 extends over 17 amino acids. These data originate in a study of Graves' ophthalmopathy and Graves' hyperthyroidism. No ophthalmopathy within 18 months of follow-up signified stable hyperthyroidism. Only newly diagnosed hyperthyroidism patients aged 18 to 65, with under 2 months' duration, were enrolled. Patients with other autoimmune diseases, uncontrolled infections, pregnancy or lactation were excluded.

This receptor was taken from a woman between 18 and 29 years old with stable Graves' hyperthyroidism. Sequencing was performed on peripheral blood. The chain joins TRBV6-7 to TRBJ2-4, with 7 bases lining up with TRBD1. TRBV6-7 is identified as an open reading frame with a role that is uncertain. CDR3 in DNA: TGTGCCAGCCCATGCATTACAGGGGTGAGGCCCAAAAACATTAAGTACTTC. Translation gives CASPCITGVRPKNIKYF.